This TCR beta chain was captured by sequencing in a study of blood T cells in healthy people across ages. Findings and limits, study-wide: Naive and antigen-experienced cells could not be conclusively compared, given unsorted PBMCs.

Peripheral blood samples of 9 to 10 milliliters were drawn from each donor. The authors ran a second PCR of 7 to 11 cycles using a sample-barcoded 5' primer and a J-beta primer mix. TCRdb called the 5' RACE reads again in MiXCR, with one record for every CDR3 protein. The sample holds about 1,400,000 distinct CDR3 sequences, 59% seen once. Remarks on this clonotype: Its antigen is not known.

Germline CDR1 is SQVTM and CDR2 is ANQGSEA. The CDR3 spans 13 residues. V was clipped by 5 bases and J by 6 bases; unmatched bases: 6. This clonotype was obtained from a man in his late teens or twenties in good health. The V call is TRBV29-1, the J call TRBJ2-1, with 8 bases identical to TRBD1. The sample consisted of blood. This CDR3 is CSVKTGAGNEQFF. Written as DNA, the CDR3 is TGCAGCGTTAAGACAGGGGCGGGCAATGAGCAGTTCTTC.